The 22 T cell receptor beta chains below come from one sample, sequenced in a study of beta chain features in type 1 diabetes listed by TCRdb under 2018. Which antigens these TCRs recognize remains unknown. The method was the immunoSEQ multiplex PCR assay. All of the isolated RNA was reverse transcribed with the High Capacity cDNA Reverse Transcription Kit, so expressed TCRB transcripts were sequenced. TCRdb carries this immuneACCESS record with in-frame sequences only. Its versions omit some clonotypes, under half of them owing to an unresolved V gene in the studies checked, with the rest unexplained. For this sample the table gives about 270,000 clones, of which 14% were detected only once. The ten biggest clones cover 0.017% of the sample. The investigation overall reported the following: In all four CD4+ subsets, TCRB CDR3 length was moderately but significantly shorter in type 1 diabetes patients.

The sequenced material came from naive CD4+ T cells from blood. This specimen's cell subset or site label, per the study, means: true naive CD4+ T cells. The receptor set was obtained from a man between 25 and 39 years old with type 1 diabetes.

This clone was seen a few times. This chain uses TRBV7-2 with TRBJ1-2; no clear D gene. CDR1 and CDR2 (germline): SGHTA, FQGNSA. The CDR3 is 13 amino acids. V shed 1 base and J shed 8 bases, with 11 bases lying between them. As DNA, the CDR3 is TGTGCCAGCAGCTTAGGGGGAGGCGGAGGCTACACCTTC. It is translated as CASSLGGGGGYTF.

In this sample, this clone turned up a few times. J is TRBJ2-3 and V is TRBV10-3; the match to TRBD1 covers 9 bases. J gave up 3 bases and V 7 bases, and 8 bases lay outside the gene matches. Germline CDR1 ENHRY, CDR2 SYGVKD. The CDR3 covers 15 residues. CDR3 sequence: CAITAGQGRTDTQYF. The DNA for the CDR3 is TGTGCCATCACAGCCGGACAGGGGAGGACAGATACGCAGTATTTT.

This clone was found a few times. V is TRBV10-3 and J is TRBJ2-3, with 9 bases lining up with TRBD2. Germline CDR1 reads ENHRY; CDR2 reads SYGVKD. This CDR3 is 16 amino acids long. V lost 4 bases to trimming and J lost 6 bases; unmatched junction nucleotides: 11. The CDR3 protein is CAISVGTSLRTDTQYF. Here the CDR3 DNA reads TGTGCCATCAGTGTTGGGACTAGCCTAAGAACGGATACGCAGTATTTT.

Only a few counts were recorded for this clone. The rearrangement joins TRBV7-9 to TRBJ2-3, with TRBD2 matching over 11 bases. The germline CDR1 and CDR2 sequences are SEHNR and FQNEAQ (reference sequence). This CDR3 region has 15 residues. Unmatched junction bases numbered 5, after V lost 5 bases and J lost 4 bases. CDR3: CASSLTSGKSDTQYF. CDR3 in DNA: TGTGCCAGCAGCCTGACTAGCGGGAAATCAGATACGCAGTATTTT.

This clone was detected a few times. The chain combines TRBV5-1 with TRBJ2-3; 11 nucleotides line up with TRBD2. Germline assignment: CDR1 SGHRS and CDR2 YFSETQ. The V segment lost 3 bases and the J segment 0 bases; nucleotides outside the gene matches: 6. The CDR3 sequence is 17 residues long. This chain's CDR3 is CASSSGTSGSSTDTQYF. The CDR3 DNA reads TGCGCCAGCAGCTCCGGGACTAGCGGCTCAAGCACAGATACGCAGTATTTT.

This clone was counted between two and nine times. The V call is TRBV18, the J call TRBJ2-2, with D possibly TRBD2 on 5 matching bases. Trimming stripped 2 bases from V and 2 bases from J, with 9 bases between. CDR1 and CDR2 (germline): KGHSH, LQKENI. This CDR3 contains 15 residues. DNA of the CDR3: TGTGCCAGCTCACCAGGACGGGGTAACACCGGGGAGCTGTTTTTT. Protein product: CASSPGRGNTGELFF.

The J gene is TRBJ2-1, the V gene TRBV29-1, with 9 bases identical to TRBD2. Per germline, CDR1 SQVTM and CDR2 ANQGSEA. J lost 0 bases, V lost 2 bases, and 5 bases had no gene match. This CDR3 has 16 amino acids. This chain's CDR3 is CSVEWLAGSSYNEQFF. CDR3 nucleotides: TGCAGCGTTGAATGGCTAGCGGGGAGCTCCTACAATGAGCAGTTCTTC.

In this sample, this clone turned up a few times. J is TRBJ2-1 and V is TRBV18, with D maybe TRBD2 (6 bases). Germline V CDR1 and CDR2: KGHSH, LQKENI. The CDR3 totals 16 residues. V was cut by 0 bases and J by 5 bases, with 14 bases left in between. In DNA form, the CDR3 reads TGTGCCAGCTCACCACCATCCGGGAGAACCGACAATGAGCAGTTCTTC. Translated, it gives CASSPPSGRTDNEQFF.

This clone occurred a few times. J is TRBJ1-3 and V is TRBV29-1; 7 nucleotides match TRBD1. The CDR3 loop spans 14 amino acids. Germline trimming cut 4 bases from V and 4 bases from J; bases unmatched to any gene: 7. CDR1 is SQVTM, CDR2 ANQGSEA, per germline. CDR3 loop: CSVVPGTVGNTIYF. In DNA form, the CDR3 reads TGCAGCGTTGTACCCGGGACAGTGGGAAACACCATATATTTT.

The chain links TRBV4-1 to TRBJ1-1; D might be TRBD1 (5 bases). The CDR3 has 13 residues. Trimming stripped 4 bases from V and 11 bases from J, with 17 bases between. Germline V gene sequence: CDR1 MGHRA, CDR2 YSYEKL. CDR3 residues: CASSPESLRGAFF. For the CDR3, the DNA is TGCGCCAGCAGCCCAGAATCCCTACGGGGGGCTTTCTTT.

This clone came up a few times. The chain has TRBV18 and TRBJ2-2, with D unclear. The germline V gene has CDR1 KGHSH and CDR2 LQKENI. V lost 1 base and J 1 base, leaving 10 bases between the germline ends. The CDR3 is 16 amino acids. CDR3 DNA sequence: TGTGCCAGCTCACCACTACAGACCCAGAACACCGGGGAGCTGTTTTTT. Its translation: CASSPLQTQNTGELFF.

This clone was counted a few times. The CDR3 protein is CASSAHGGSYNEQFF. CDR3 DNA: TGTGCCAGCAGCGCACACGGGGGCTCCTACAATGAGCAGTTCTTC. The J gene is TRBJ2-1, the V gene TRBV7-9, with D possibly TRBD2 on 6 matching bases. CDR1 SEHNR and CDR2 FQNEAQ come from the germline V gene (reference sequence). V dropped 5 bases and J dropped 0 bases, with 11 bases sitting between them. CDR3 size: 15 residues.

The rearrangement uses TRBV28 and TRBJ2-6; D ambiguous. There are 12 residues in the CDR3. Between the trimmed V and J ends, which lost 10 bases and 2 bases, there was a span of 6 bases. The germline V gene has CDR1 MDHEN and CDR2 SYDVKM. The CDR3 nucleotides are TGTGCCATAGACACTGGGGCCAACGTCCTGACTTTC. Translated, it gives CAIDTGANVLTF. Complete variable domain (other parts from reference TRBV28 and TRBJ2-6): DVKVTQSSRYLVKRTGEKVFLECVQDMDHENMFWYRQDPGLGLRLIYFSYDVKMKEKGDIPEGYSVSREKKERFSLILESASTNQTSMYLCAIDTGANVLTFGAGSRLTVL.

The chain is built from TRBV18 and TRBJ1-1; TRBD1 matches 9 bases. The CDR3 length is 14 residues. The germline V gene has CDR1 KGHSH and CDR2 LQKENI. After removal of 4 bases from V and 5 bases from J, the junction contained 5 bases not matched to a gene. The CDR3 DNA is TGTGCCAGCTCACAGGGACAGGGTCGGACTGAAGCTTTCTTT. Its translation is CASSQGQGRTEAFF.

This clone was counted only a few times. This chain uses TRBV28 with TRBJ2-7, with TRBD2 matching 7 bases. Germline V CDR1 and CDR2: MDHEN, SYDVKM. The V and J ends lost 6 bases and 7 bases, in that order; junction bases with no gene match: 12. This CDR3 has 14 amino acids. The CDR3 sequence is CASSRGGRTGEQYF. DNA for the CDR3: TGTGCCAGCAGCCGCGGGGGACGTACGGGGGAGCAGTACTTC.

V gene TRBV7-9 combines with J gene TRBJ2-3, with 10 bases that match TRBD2. The germline V gene has CDR1 SEHNR and CDR2 FQNEAQ (reference sequence). The length of the CDR3 is 14 residues. Losses at the gene ends were 6 bases for V and 8 bases for J; bases not matched to a gene: 8. CDR3 bases: TGTGCCAGCAGAACCGGGACTAGCGTGGGTACGCAGTATTTT. Translation: CASRTGTSVGTQYF.

The sample holds a few counts of this clone. This sequence joins TRBV5-4 and TRBJ2-7; no definite D call. The germline V gene encodes CDR1 SGHNT and CDR2 YYREEE (reference sequence). CDR3 length: 15 residues. Trimming left V 0 bases short and J 2 bases short, with 12 bases between. The CDR3 bases are TGTGCCAGCAGCTTGGCCGATCGGTCCACCTACGAGCAGTACTTC. It codes for CASSLADRSTYEQYF.

The chain joins TRBV11-2 to TRBJ1-1; D is undetermined. Trimming took off 6 bases at V and 3 bases at J, with 8 bases between the two ends. The germline gives CDR1 SGHAT, CDR2 FQNNGV. CDR3 length equals 12 residues. In DNA, the CDR3 is TGTGCCAGCAGTCCGAGAGACACTGAAGCTTTCTTT. Translated, it gives CASSPRDTEAFF.

This clone has only a few counts. The chain couples TRBV19 to TRBJ2-6, with 7 bases fitting TRBD2. Germline lookup yields CDR1 LNHDA and CDR2 SQIVND (reference sequence). The CDR3 loop spans 16 amino acids. Trimming at V came to 3 bases and at J to 3 bases, leaving 5 bases not matched to a gene. The DNA for the CDR3 is TGTGCCAGTAGTATTCGGGGAGGGAATGGGGCCAACGTCCTGACTTTC. Amino acids: CASSIRGGNGANVLTF.

Only a few counts were recorded for this clone. The chain uses TRBV6-5 and TRBJ2-7; perhaps TRBD1 as D (6 bases). This CDR3 comprises 14 residues. The V gene's germline CDR1 is MNHEY and CDR2 SVGAGI. Trimming pared 5 bases from V and 0 bases from J, leaving 11 bases between. CDR3 sequence (DNA): TGTGCCAGCAGTCTCTTACAGGGCTCCTACGAGCAGTACTTC. Translation: CASSLLQGSYEQYF.

This clone was observed a handful of times. The V gene is TRBV5-1, the J gene TRBJ2-3, with D possibly TRBD2 on 6 matching bases. V dropped 5 bases and J dropped 0 bases, with 10 bases sitting between them. The CDR3 contains 14 residues. The germline CDR1 and CDR2 sequences are SGHRS and YFSETQ. CDR3 sequence reads: CASRTSRSTDTQYF. The CDR3 DNA reads as TGCGCCAGCAGAACTAGCCGTAGCACAGATACGCAGTATTTT. The whole variable domain, remainder taken from reference TRBV5-1 and TRBJ2-3, is KAGVTQTPRYLIKTRGQQVTLSCSPISGHRSVSWYQQTPGQGLQFLFEYFSETQRNKGNFPGRFSGRQFSNSRSEMNVSTLELGDSALYLCASRTSRSTDTQYFGPGTRLTVL.

This clone was seen a handful of times. The V gene is TRBV28, the J gene TRBJ2-7; D perhaps matches TRBD1 (5 bases). The CDR3 length is 15 residues. The V end was cut by 6 bases, the J end by 0 bases, with 15 bases between. Per germline, CDR1 MDHEN and CDR2 SYDVKM. Written as DNA, the CDR3 is TGTGCCAGCAGGACAGCAAGGGCTTTCTCCTACGAGCAGTACTTC. Translation gives CASRTARAFSYEQYF.